One sample yielded the 5 T cell receptor beta chains listed below, sequenced in a study of blood T cell repertoires in COVID-19. Clones were read by immunoSEQ multiplex PCR, and TCRdb kept only the in-frame ones, dropping some. This sample carries hundreds of thousands of clones, 85% to 90% of them seen once, and the ten largest clones take 0.95% to 1.3%. Sequencing was performed on PBMCs or T cells enriched from blood (not recorded which). Source of these receptors: a man under 40 who had recovered from COVID-19.

In its sample, this clone was seen a few times. Other DNA sequences in the same sample also yield this CDR3. This chain links TRBV6-5 with TRBJ1-1, with 10 bases that match TRBD1. CDR3 length: 14 residues. Germline V CDR1 and CDR2: MNHEY, SVGAGI. V shed 5 bases and J 1 base; nucleotides not matched to a gene: 1. The CDR3 sequence is CASSRDRGNTEAFF. In DNA, the CDR3 is TGTGCCAGCAGTCGGGACAGGGGGAACACTGAAGCTTTCTTT.

The rearrangement joins TRBV5-6 to TRBJ1-5; D gene uncertain. The V gene's germline CDR1 is SGHDT and CDR2 YYEEEE. This CDR3 contains 13 residues. Trimming cost V 4 bases and J 3 bases, with 8 bases left between them. The CDR3 region is CASSSQANQPQHF. In DNA form, the CDR3 reads TGTGCCAGCAGCAGTCAGGCCAATCAGCCCCAGCATTTT.

This clone turned up a few times. The rearrangement links TRBV15 to TRBJ1-4; no clear D gene. The V end lost 4 bases, the J end lost 7 bases, and 13 bases lay between the germline ends. The CDR3 contains 14 residues. Germline V gives CDR1 LNHNV, CDR2 YYDKDF (reference sequence). The CDR3 DNA reads as TGTGCCACCAGCAAGGGAGCGGGTGGTGAAAAACTGTTTTTT. Translating gives CATSKGAGGEKLFF.

This chain connects TRBV7-9 to TRBJ1-2; D might be TRBD1 (5 bases). Per germline, CDR1 SEHNR and CDR2 FQNEAQ (reference sequence). V lost 3 bases and J 7 bases, leaving 18 bases between the germline ends. The CDR3 has 15 amino acids. CDR3 in DNA: TGTGCCAGCAGCTTGTCAGGGAGGGAGAGGTTTGGCTACACCTTC. This codes for CASSLSGRERFGYTF.

The chain couples TRBV3-1 (or the pseudogene TRBV3-2) to TRBJ1-2; D might be TRBD1 (5 bases). V was clipped by 1 base and J by 5 bases, with 11 bases between them. Per germline, CDR1 LGHDT and CDR2 YNNKEL (reference sequence). This CDR3 comprises 14 residues. The CDR3 bases are TGTGCCAGCAGCCAAGGCACCAGGGCGTATGGCTACACCTTC. This translates into CASSQGTRAYGYTF.